The T cell receptor (beta chain) described here comes from a study of shared clonotypes between healthy human individuals (dated by TCRdb to the early 2020s). For the wider study: Three men and two women, aged 18 to 49 years, made up the cohort. Per donor, three plates each were used for CD4 naive and CD4 memory, two for CD8 naive, and one for CD8 memory. To estimate repertoire size and how much clonotype sharing occurs between individuals, the study deeply sequenced the blood TCR repertoires of five healthy adults. Libraries were prepared and TCR repertoires were sequenced by different laboratories using diverse techniques, in order to increase sequencing depth and limit assay-specific biases. Each donor's leukapheresis produced roughly between about 0.85 and 10 billion PBMCs. General study outcomes and caveats: Because the study included a small number of donors, the genetic and exposure-history diversity represented was limited. Estimated clonotype richness was generally larger for naive than for memory subsets. When several donors were compared, the shared fraction of clonotypes was 5% to 6.5% for naive CD4, over 3% for naive CD8, 2% to 2.5% for memory CD4, and about 0.36% for memory CD8. Sampling was restricted to blood, and TCR repertoires in tissues likely differ from the TCR repertoires found in blood. Compared with non-shared clonotypes, clonotypes shared by all four sorted-subset donors had higher generation probabilities. Even with the large sequencing depth, rarefaction of the sorted-subset datasets indicated that sequencing was incomplete. Pairwise subsampling indicated that sequencing depth was expected to affect the degree of clonotype sharing among donors.

Comments on this clone: Its specific antigen is unknown. Per-base quality was not reported, and no clone a single base away is much larger than it.

Donors were healthy HIV-negative adults with no recently reported acute infections or vaccinations. Only Caucasian adults living in Nashville, Tennessee, USA were represented among the donors. CD4+ T cells were enriched through magnetic negative selection, after which naive cells were positively selected on CD45RA and the remaining negative fraction served as the memory subset. Blood was collected by leukapheresis, and PBMCs were isolated by Ficoll-Histopaque density gradient centrifugation and then cryopreserved in liquid nitrogen vapor phase. Analytical flow cytometry was used to check the purity and quantity of every magnetically sorted T cell population. From each sorted fraction, genomic DNA was isolated and quantified by UV absorbance on a Nanodrop 2000c. From a lookup of the germline V gene (reference sequence), CDR1 and CDR2 are GTSNPN and SVGIG. Counted from cysteine to phenylalanine, this CDR3 has 12 amino acids. The DNA shown is the 36-base CDR3, in frame from base 1. V and J lose 0 bases and 5 bases, and a span of 8 bases separates them.

Using the deep immunoSEQ assay, TCR CDR3 regions were amplified from genomic DNA by multiplex PCR. Genomic DNA extracted from each cell subset was distributed evenly over all wells of several immunoSEQ 96-well plates, and each plate served as one replicate. For sorted subsets, around 200 ng genomic DNA, equal to 30,000 to 35,000 T cell genomes, was loaded into each replicate PCR. Purified libraries were quantified with a Qubit 3.0 fluorometer, sized on a Bioanalyzer 2100, and re-quantified with the KAPA Library Quantification kit. A separate single-read 150-cycle Illumina NextSeq 550 flow cell was used to sequence each immunoSEQ 96-well plate. Under the source paper's analysis protocol: Because the immunoSEQ output included only junctional sequences and no quality scores, the filtering could not be the same as the filtering used for full-length reads. Sequences were annotated with PyIR, a Python wrapper for IgBLAST v1.9, using IMGT germline references to assign V/J genes and CDR3. Reads with weak V/J assignments (E-value above 1e-6), missing CDR3, stop codons, out-of-frame junctions, or ambiguous translated residues were removed. A V3J clonotype was defined by an identical inferred V gene, J gene, and CDR3 amino acid sequence. Percentage overlap between repertoires was calculated by dividing the number of shared unique clonotypes by the size of the smaller repertoire. Richness of each repertoire was evaluated using RTK rarefaction, the Chao1 estimator, and Recon v2.1 estimates of unobserved clonotypes. Generation probabilities for all TCRbeta clonotypes obtained by the gDNA method from a handful of donors were computed using OLGA. As stored in TCRdb, this immuneACCESS dataset retains in-frame rearrangements with V and J assigned. A fraction of the clones does not appear; measured against another copy, unresolved V genes explain less than half of the discrepancy, and the remainder lacks a known reason. The V and J calls and clone size come from that table; D and trimming were worked out from the DNA. The sample profile shows 950,000 to 1,300,000 clones; around 76% of them were found once. About 1.5% of the sample belongs to the ten largest clones.

This sequence originates from a man younger than 30 in good health. Sequencing used memory CD4+ T cells sorted from blood. The cell subset or site label, as the study defines it: CD45RA-negative fraction. The V and J genes are TRBV30 and TRBJ2-7; no D segment can be confidently identified. The nucleotide sequence reads as follows: TGTGCCTGGAGTGTATGGGGTAACGAGCAGTACTTC. It encodes CAWSVWGNEQYF.